A single sample gave rise to the 12 T cell receptor beta chains below, sequenced in a study of radiation and T cells in renal cell carcinoma. The assay was immunoSEQ multiplex PCR, and TCRdb's table has in-frame clones only and misses some. In the table there are about 160,000 clones, 88% of which are singletons. As to time point: baseline pretreatment blood. The treatment was: 15 Gy SBRT to primary tumor, nephrectomy 4 weeks later. The specimen comprised blood, sampled from a patient whose treatment included radiotherapy and nephrectomy. Receptors originate from a woman aged 70 to 79 with renal cell carcinoma.

The gene calls are TRBV2 and TRBJ2-5, with 8 bases lining up with TRBD1. The J segment lost 3 bases and the V segment lost 5 bases, leaving 2 bases of the junction unmatched. The V gene's germline CDR1 is SNHLY and CDR2 FYNNEI. The CDR3 has 13 residues. CDR3 DNA: TGTGCCAGCAGTCGGACAGGGAAAGAGACCCAGTACTTC. Encoded protein: CASSRTGKETQYF.

The chain is built from TRBV28 and TRBJ1-2; D unresolved. There are 14 residues in the CDR3. The germline V and J ends were trimmed by 7 bases and 0 bases, with 12 bases remaining between them. Germline V gene sequence: CDR1 MDHEN, CDR2 SYDVKM. Here the CDR3 DNA reads TGTGCCAGCATGAGGCGGGGAACTAACTATGGCTACACCTTC. Residues: CASMRRGTNYGYTF.

The chain recombines TRBV28 with TRBJ1-6, with a tentative D call TRBD1 (6 bases). Germline assignment: CDR1 MDHEN and CDR2 SYDVKM. The CDR3 runs to 16 residues. V was cut by 3 bases and J by 2 bases, with 11 bases left in between. CDR3 DNA sequence: TGTGCCAGCAGTTTTCGACGGGACACCTATAATTCACCCCTCCACTTT. Amino acid sequence: CASSFRRDTYNSPLHF.

The chain has TRBV6-5 and TRBJ2-6; the D is unclear. Germline CDR1 and CDR2: MNHEY and SVGAGI. The CDR3 loop spans 13 amino acids. Between the trimmed V and J ends, which lost 2 bases and 3 bases, there was a span of 2 bases. CDR3 region: CASSYGGANVLTF. DNA for the CDR3: TGTGCCAGCAGTTACGGTGGGGCCAACGTCCTGACTTTC.

The gene calls are TRBV18 and TRBJ2-5; TRBD2 agrees at 7 bases. The CDR3 is made up of 16 amino acids. Unmatched junction bases numbered 8, after V lost 3 bases and J lost 1 base. From germline, CDR1 is KGHSH and CDR2 LQKENI. In nucleotides, the CDR3 is TGTGCCAGCTCACCTCTTAGCGGGCCGATCCAAGAGACCCAGTACTTC. Translating it yields CASSPLSGPIQETQYF. Together with reference TRBV18 and TRBJ2-5, the CDR3 gives the full variable domain: NAGVMQNPRHLVRRRGQEARLRCSPMKGHSHVYWYRQLPEEGLKFMVYLQKENIIDESGMPKERFSAEFPKEGPSILRIQQVVRGDSAAYFCASSPLSGPIQETQYFGPGTRLLVL.

The rearrangement uses TRBV7-9 and TRBJ2-7; D gene ambiguous. Trimming shortened V by 5 bases and J by 4 bases, and 9 bases separated the two germline ends. Per germline, CDR1 SEHNR and CDR2 FQNEAQ (reference sequence). This CDR3 is built from 12 residues. CDR3 in amino acids: CASSRLTYEQYF. The CDR3, as DNA: TGTGCCAGCAGCCGGCTGACTTACGAGCAGTACTTC.

The chain uses TRBV7-2 and TRBJ2-7; D might be TRBD2 (5 bases). This CDR3 is 14 amino acids long. Germline CDR1 SGHTA, CDR2 FQGNSA. V lost 5 bases and J 2 bases, leaving 13 bases between the germline ends. The CDR3: CASSPTRGTYEQYF. The CDR3 bases are TGTGCCAGCAGCCCCACAAGAGGGACCTACGAGCAGTACTTC.

The chain is built from TRBV2 and TRBJ1-5, with D possibly TRBD1 on 5 matching bases. The V gene lost 7 bases and the J gene lost 8 bases, with 21 bases spanning the gap. The CDR3 spans 15 residues. The V gene's germline CDR1 is SNHLY and CDR2 FYNNEI. CDR3 coding DNA: TGTGCCAGCAAGAATTGGGGCTCGATCGGGAAGCCCCAGCATTTT. Amino acid sequence: CASKNWGSIGKPQHF. Variable domain in full (rest from reference TRBV2 and TRBJ1-5): EPEVTQTPSHQVTQMGQEVILRCVPISNHLYFYWYRQILGQKVEFLVSFYNNEISEKSEIFDDQFSVERPDGSNFTLKIRSTKLEDSAMYFCASKNWGSIGKPQHFGDGTRLSIL.

J is TRBJ1-6 and V is TRBV7-8; D ambiguous. Germline V gives CDR1 SGHVS, CDR2 FQNEAQ. V lost 1 base to trimming and J lost 14 bases, with 12 bases between them. The CDR3 spans 13 residues. CDR3 loop: CASSLVAGITLHF. CDR3 coding DNA: TGTGCCAGCAGCTTAGTTGCGGGGATCACCCTCCACTTT.

The chain has TRBV6-6 and TRBJ2-3, with TRBD2 identical over 13 bases. V dropped 6 bases and J dropped 8; count of bases not matched to a gene: 8. In germline, CDR1 is MNHNY, CDR2 SVGAGI (reference sequence). The CDR3 is 15 amino acids. The CDR3 DNA reads TGTGCCAGCAGGCCCGGGACTAGCGGGGAAGGTACGCAGTATTTT. Translated, it gives CASRPGTSGEGTQYF.

This clone was seen once. The genes are TRBV28 and TRBJ1-1, with no clear D. The CDR3 runs to 11 residues. Per the germline V gene, CDR1 is MDHEN and CDR2 is SYDVKM. The V gene lost 7 bases and the J gene lost 0 bases, with 3 bases spanning the gap. CDR3 nucleotides: TGTGCCAGCAAGGTGAACACTGAAGCTTTCTTT. It yields the protein CASKVNTEAFF.

J is TRBJ1-2 and V is TRBV15, with TRBD1 matching over 8 bases. After removal of 3 bases from V and 4 bases from J, the junction contained 16 bases not matched to a gene. The germline V gene encodes CDR1 LNHNV and CDR2 YYDKDF (reference sequence). The CDR3 length is 18 residues. The CDR3 loop reads CATSRGGTGTLEGYGYTF. CDR3 sequence (DNA): TGTGCCACCAGCAGGGGGGGGACAGGCACTTTGGAGGGCTATGGCTACACCTTC.